This record looks at one TCR beta chain sequence and its context. V dropped 5 bases and J dropped 6; count of bases not matched to a gene: 11. This CDR3 has 16 residues. Germline values: CDR1 PRHDT, CDR2 FYEKMQ (reference sequence). This entry comes from a study of cytomegalovirus exposure and HLA in healthy donors. Vbeta (60) and Jbeta (13) primers were used in the PCR. Libraries were prepared by immunoSEQ multiplex PCR; TCRdb keeps only in-frame clonotypes and omits some of them. The sample lists about 62,000 clones, roughly 86% occurring once. The sample consisted of PBMCs. The chain recombines TRBV13 with TRBJ2-5; TRBD1 agrees at 11 bases. This TCR came from a man between 18 and 35 years old in good health and CMV-seronegative. CDR3 nucleotide sequence: TGTGCCAGCAGCACAGGACAGGGGGCTAAAGGAAAGACCCAGTACTTC. This encodes CASSTGQGAKGKTQYF.